This T cell receptor (beta chain) was retrieved from a study of patients and donors after allogeneic stem cell transplantation. The CDR3 totals 15 residues. The V end was cut by 1 base, the J end by 7 bases, with 14 bases between. Germline CDR1 is LGHNA and CDR2 is YSLEER. This clonotype was counted ten times or more. One entry per CDR3 protein, called by TCRdb with MiXCR from the RT-PCR reads. The profile covers about 200,000 distinct CDR3 sequences, with approximately 41% appearing a single time and about 35% taken by the ten largest. The sequenced sample consisted of blood, either unsorted or a sorted T cell fraction (not recorded which). The source is a human donor who was either an allogeneic HSCT recipient or a stem cell or donor lymphocyte infusion donor (not recorded which). It is not recorded whose cells these are; they may come from a transplant donor. This rearrangement joins TRBV4-3 to TRBJ1-5; no reliable D call. In DNA, the CDR3 is TGCGCCAGCAGCCAAGTTCTGGGGTGGAGCCAGCCCCAGCATTTT. This encodes CASSQVLGWSQPQHF.